This passage covers 27 T cell receptor beta chains from one sample sequenced in a study of cytomegalovirus exposure and HLA in healthy donors. The table came from immunoSEQ multiplex PCR; TCRdb's copy has only in-frame clones and leaves some out. In the table there are about 120,000 clones, over 75% of which are singletons. The sequenced sample was PBMCs. The receptors originated from a woman aged 18-29 years in good health and CMV-seropositive.

The chain combines TRBV5-4 with TRBJ2-5; 10 bases align to TRBD2. This CDR3 comprises 16 residues. Germline CDR1 and CDR2: SGHNT and YYREEE (reference sequence). With V trimmed by 4 bases and J by 7 bases, 13 bases remained unmatched. This CDR3 reads CASSREASGGVGTQYF. The CDR3 nucleotides read TGTGCCAGCAGCCGAGAAGCTAGCGGGGGAGTGGGGACCCAGTACTTC.

J is TRBJ2-7 and V is TRBV7-8; 8 bases map to TRBD2. This CDR3 has 15 amino acids. The germline V gene has CDR1 SGHVS and CDR2 FQNEAQ. The V segment lost 1 base and the J segment 7 bases; nucleotides outside the gene matches: 9. The DNA of the CDR3 is TGTGCCAGCAGCTTAGGGAGCGGGAGTATGGGGGAGCAGTACTTC. Protein sequence: CASSLGSGSMGEQYF.

The V gene is TRBV19, the J gene TRBJ1-1; a possible D gene is TRBD1 (6 bases). This CDR3 contains 15 residues. The V end lost 0 bases, the J end lost 4 bases, and 12 bases lay between the germline ends. CDR1 and CDR2 (germline): LNHDA, SQIVND (reference sequence). The CDR3 nucleotides read TGTGCCAGTAGTATAGATGGGGGCGGGGGCACTGAAGCTTTCTTT. This sequence encodes CASSIDGGGGTEAFF.

This clone came up once. The chain couples TRBV2 to TRBJ1-1; 10 bases are shared with TRBD1. Per the germline V gene, CDR1 is SNHLY and CDR2 is FYNNEI. With V trimmed by 8 bases and J by 0 bases, 12 bases remained unmatched. The CDR3 is made up of 17 amino acids. In DNA, the CDR3 is TGTGCCAGCTTAATTCCGGGACAGGGGAATTTGAACACTGAAGCTTTCTTT. Protein sequence: CASLIPGQGNLNTEAFF.

The rearrangement joins TRBV5-8 to TRBJ1-5; D unresolved. Per germline, CDR1 SGHTS and CDR2 YDEGEE. Trimming pared 0 bases from V and 9 bases from J, leaving 16 bases between. This CDR3 region has 15 residues. Here the CDR3 reads CASSLEYANRSPQHF. The CDR3 bases are TGTGCCAGCAGCTTGGAGTACGCAAACCGGTCGCCCCAGCATTTT. Combining the CDR3 with reference TRBV5-8 and TRBJ1-5 gives the whole variable domain EAGVTQSPTHLIKTRGQQATLRCSPISGHTSVYWYQQALGLGLQFLLWYDEGEERNRGNFPPRFSGRQFPNYSSELNVNALELEDSALYLCASSLEYANRSPQHFGDGTRLSIL.

This rearrangement joins TRBV11-3 to TRBJ2-5; perhaps TRBD1 as D (6 bases). CDR3 length: 13 residues. The germline CDR1 and CDR2 sequences are SGHNT and YENEEA. Trimming removed 2 bases from V and 5 bases from J, with 9 bases in between. Here the CDR3 DNA reads TGTGCCAGCAGCTTAACAGGGTGGGAGACCCAGTACTTC. It translates to CASSLTGWETQYF.

The chain links TRBV6-1 to TRBJ1-1; perhaps TRBD1 as D (6 bases). V lost 1 base and J lost 8, with 14 bases in between. The germline CDR1 and CDR2 sequences are MNHNS and SASEGT. This CDR3 is built from 14 residues. The CDR3 sequence: CASSEEGGILEAFF. The CDR3 DNA is TGTGCCAGCAGTGAAGAGGGGGGGATTCTCGAAGCTTTCTTT.

The chain employs TRBV5-1 and TRBJ1-2; the D is unclear. CDR3 size: 15 residues. The V gene's germline CDR1 is SGHRS and CDR2 YFSETQ. V was clipped by 4 bases and J by 4 bases, with 17 bases between them. In DNA, the CDR3 is TGCGCCAGCAGCCCGGGGAGGGTTTGGAGCTATGGCTACACCTTC. Protein: CASSPGRVWSYGYTF.

J is TRBJ2-5 and V is TRBV7-2, with TRBD2 identical over 14 bases. CDR1 and CDR2 from the germline V gene are SGHTA and FQGNSA. Unmatched junction bases numbered 13, after V lost 5 bases and J lost 5 bases. CDR3 length: 18 amino acids. CDR3 coding DNA: TGTGCCAGCAGCCTGGGACTAGCGGGGGATCCTGGGAGGGAGACCCAGTACTTC. This codes for CASSLGLAGDPGRETQYF.

The genes are TRBV6-6 and TRBJ1-1, with D possibly TRBD1 on 5 matching bases. The germline V gene has CDR1 MNHNY and CDR2 SVGAGI (reference sequence). Trimming cost V 5 bases and J 6 bases, with 10 bases left between them. This CDR3 is built from 12 residues. The CDR3, as DNA: TGTGCCAGCAGTCGGGGGTGGTCTGAAGCTTTCTTT. Translating gives CASSRGWSEAFF.

The sample holds one count of this clone. CDR3 amino acids: CASSTSGGAYEQYF. The CDR3, as DNA: TGTGCCAGCAGTACTAGCGGGGGCGCCTACGAGCAGTACTTC. The V and J genes are TRBV6-6 and TRBJ2-7, with 11 bases matching TRBD2. J lost 2 bases, V lost 5 bases, and 2 bases had no gene match. The CDR3 runs 14 residues. Germline loops: CDR1 MNHNY, CDR2 SVGAGI (reference sequence).

The chain couples TRBV19 to TRBJ1-5; 7 bases agree with TRBD1. Germline CDR1 reads LNHDA; CDR2 reads SQIVND (reference sequence). The V gene end was trimmed by 5 bases and the J gene end by 5 bases; junction bases not matched to a gene: 9. The CDR3 extends over 15 amino acids. The CDR3 nucleotides read TGTGCCAGTAGTGTCCTCAGGGGGACCGATCAGCCCCAGCATTTT. Protein: CASSVLRGTDQPQHF.

V gene TRBV5-6 combines with J gene TRBJ1-5; D gene ambiguous. Germline assignment: CDR1 SGHDT and CDR2 YYEEEE. CDR3 length: 13 amino acids. Between the trimmed V and J ends, which lost 2 bases and 9 bases, there was a span of 12 bases. CDR3 coding DNA: TGTGCCAGCAGCTTTTCATCCACGGGGCCCCAGCATTTT. Amino acids: CASSFSSTGPQHF.

As to this clone: Other DNA sequences within the sample encode an identical CDR3. The V and J genes are TRBV7-3 and TRBJ2-1, with TRBD2 as a possible D gene (6 bases). CDR1 is SGHTA and CDR2 is FQGTGA in the germline V gene. CDR3 length: 12 residues. V dropped 5 bases and J dropped 8 bases, with 10 bases sitting between them. The CDR3 protein is CASSPTGDEQFF. The CDR3 nucleotides are TGTGCCAGCAGCCCCACGGGGGATGAGCAGTTCTTC.

Only one count was recorded for this clone. The V gene is TRBV7-2, the J gene TRBJ2-3, with D possibly being TRBD2 (6 bases). The ends were cut back, 4 bases at V and 0 bases at J, with 11 bases in the middle. The CDR3 spans 15 residues. Germline V lookup: CDR1 SGHTA, CDR2 FQGNSA. CDR3 DNA sequence: TGTGCCAGCAGCTCCCCCGGGACTAGCACAGATACGCAGTATTTT. Translation gives CASSSPGTSTDTQYF.

The rearrangement links TRBV25-1 to TRBJ1-4; D perhaps matches TRBD1 (6 bases). The CDR3 length is 13 residues. Germline V lookup: CDR1 MGHDK, CDR2 SYGVNS. V gave up 3 bases and J gave up 7 bases, with 9 bases separating them. CDR3 nucleotide sequence: TGTGCCAGCAGTGAGGGGGCGATTGAAAAACTGTTTTTT. Protein: CASSEGAIEKLFF.

This rearrangement joins TRBV29-1 to TRBJ1-1; 8 bases match TRBD1. CDR3 length: 14 residues. Germline V gene data show CDR1 as SQVTM and CDR2 as ANQGSEA. Trimming took 3 bases from V and 4 from J; bases not matched to a gene: 7. The CDR3 spells CSVEFQGATTEAFF. The CDR3 nucleotides are TGCAGCGTTGAGTTCCAGGGGGCGACCACTGAAGCTTTCTTT.

The chain has TRBV6-6 and TRBJ2-3; 12 bases agree with TRBD2. V lost 0 bases, J lost 7 bases, and 5 bases stayed unmatched. CDR1 MNHNY and CDR2 SVGAGI come from the germline V gene (reference sequence). This CDR3 region has 16 residues. CDR3 in DNA: TGTGCCAGCAGTTACTCGGCTAGCGGGGGGGCGAATACGCAGTATTTT. It is translated as CASSYSASGGANTQYF.

V is TRBV30 and J is TRBJ1-3; D is undetermined. The CDR3 extends over 15 amino acids. CDR1 and CDR2 (germline): GTSNPN, SVGIG (reference sequence). With 0 bases removed from V and 0 bases from J, the gap between germline ends came to 9 bases. Written as DNA, the CDR3 is TGTGCCTGGAGTGTCCGGCGGATCTCTGGAAACACCATATATTTT. Translation gives CAWSVRRISGNTIYF. Filled out from reference TRBV30 and TRBJ1-3, the complete variable domain reads SQTIHQWPATLVQPVGSPLSLECTVEGTSNPNLYWYRQAAGRGLQLLFYSVGIGQISSEVPQNLSASRPQDRQFILSSKKLLLSDSGFYLCAWSVRRISGNTIYFGEGSWLTVV.

The table lists this clone with a count of one. The genes are TRBV7-9 and TRBJ2-1, with TRBD2 matching over 7 bases. In germline, CDR1 is SEHNR, CDR2 FQNEAQ (reference sequence). CDR3 length equals 16 residues. Unmatched junction bases numbered 9, after V lost 5 bases and J lost 2 bases. The CDR3 sequence: CASSTTERDPYNEQFF. The CDR3 nucleotides are TGTGCCAGCAGCACTACAGAGCGGGATCCCTACAATGAGCAGTTCTTC.

The chain recombines TRBV7-3 with TRBJ2-3; the match to TRBD1 covers 10 bases. CDR3 length equals 17 residues. V shed 3 bases, J shed 6 bases, and the junction held 12 bases outside the gene matches. Germline V gene data show CDR1 as SGHTA and CDR2 as FQGTGA. The CDR3 reads CASSLMTGGAGGDTQYF. In nucleotides, the CDR3 is TGTGCCAGCAGCTTGATGACAGGGGGCGCCGGAGGGGATACGCAGTATTTT.

The V and J genes are TRBV5-1 and TRBJ2-1, with D possibly TRBD1 on 6 matching bases. V lost 4 bases to trimming and J lost 6 bases, with 23 bases between them. Germline CDR1 and CDR2: SGHRS and YFSETQ. The CDR3 length is 17 residues. The CDR3, as DNA: TGCGCCAGCAGCCCTAACTGGACAGTACGAGGGTTCAATGAGCAGTTCTTC. Translated, it gives CASSPNWTVRGFNEQFF.

The V gene is TRBV30, the J gene TRBJ1-1; unclear D gene. The CDR3 length is 15 residues. Looked up from germline, CDR1 is GTSNPN and CDR2 is SVGIG (reference sequence). V lost 3 bases and J 0 bases, leaving 14 bases between the germline ends. The CDR3 loop is CAWRRENILNTEAFF. Written as DNA, the CDR3 is TGTGCCTGGAGAAGGGAGAACATTTTGAACACTGAAGCTTTCTTT.

V is TRBV27 and J is TRBJ2-2; 7 positions agree with TRBD1. This CDR3 comprises 19 residues. Trimming took 10 bases from V and 0 from J; bases not matched to a gene: 20. CDR1 and CDR2 from the germline V gene are MNHEY and SMNVEV (reference sequence). The CDR3 protein is CAKTKTGTVDYANTGELFF. CDR3 sequence (DNA): TGTGCCAAAACGAAAACCGGGACAGTCGATTATGCGAACACCGGGGAGCTGTTTTTT.

This chain joins TRBV21-1 and TRBJ2-1; the DNA was not compared with TRBD1, the D call given in the table. TRBV21-1 is given as a pseudogene. The CDR3 has 14 amino acids. The CDR3 DNA is TGTGCCAGCAGCAGCGACACTGCCTACAATGAGCAGTTCTTC. Amino acids: CASSSDTAYNEQFF.

The V and J genes are TRBV27 and TRBJ2-1; tentatively, D is TRBD2 (6 bases). Germline values: CDR1 MNHEY, CDR2 SMNVEV (reference sequence). The CDR3 is 17 amino acids. Trimming left V 3 bases short and J 7 bases short, with 22 bases between. The CDR3 nucleotides are TGTGCCAGCAGTTTTTGGTGGGGTCCAGGAGGACTAAATGAGCAGTTCTTC. As protein: CASSFWWGPGGLNEQFF.

The sample holds one count of this clone. V and J are TRBV25-1 and TRBJ2-7; 10 nucleotides align to TRBD1. This CDR3 contains 15 residues. The trim removed 5 bases at V and 7 bases at J, leaving 11 bases unmatched. CDR1 and CDR2 from the germline V gene are MGHDK and SYGVNS. This CDR3 is CASSLSGTGVGEQYF. The CDR3 DNA follows: TGTGCCAGCAGTCTCTCCGGGACAGGGGTTGGGGAGCAGTACTTC.